The source of this T cell receptor (beta chain) is a study of blood T cell repertoires in COVID-19. For the study at large: Nucleic acid was either cDNA or gDNA, and it came from T cells, B-cell-depleted T cells, or PBMCs.

Method: immunoSEQ multiplex PCR; TCRdb's copy keeps in-frame clones and lacks some. The sample consists of about 180,000 clones, 80% to 90% of them appearing once. CDR1 KGHSH and CDR2 LQKENI come from the germline V gene. The V and J ends lost 2 bases and 2 bases respectively, with 10 bases between them. The CDR3 has 14 amino acids. This TCR was recovered from a man aged 45-60 years with active or convalescent COVID-19. The V and J genes are TRBV18 and TRBJ2-7; the D is unclear. The sequenced sample consisted of peripheral blood. This CDR3 reads CASSPGSSAYEQYF. The CDR3 coding sequence is TGTGCCAGCTCACCAGGTTCTTCAGCCTACGAGCAGTACTTC.